This T cell receptor beta chain was recovered during a study of shared clonotypes between healthy human individuals. Looking at the study overall: The cohort comprised a couple of women and a few men. Their ages spanned 18 to 49 years.

This clone has just one count. This likely reflects a read error, since a far larger clone is one base away. The V end lost 2 bases, the J end lost 5 bases, and 17 bases lay between the germline ends. The CDR3 contains 16 residues. CDR1 and CDR2 from the germline V gene are LNHDA and SQIVND (reference sequence). Assay execution took place at the deep level. The repertoire was sequenced with immunoSEQ multiplex PCR; TCRdb's copy has only in-frame clones and lacks some. The repertoire has hundreds of thousands of clones, around 77% of them found once; the top ten carry more than 10%. This clonotype originated in a woman between 40 and 50 years old in good health. Some clones in this sample may be carry-over from other donors' samples. Sequenced: PBMCs. The chain uses TRBV19 and TRBJ2-3; D uncertain. The CDR3 region has the DNA TGTGCCAGTAGTATAAGAGTTGGGTCAGACATAGATACGCAGTATTTT. It is translated as CASSIRVGSDIDTQYF.